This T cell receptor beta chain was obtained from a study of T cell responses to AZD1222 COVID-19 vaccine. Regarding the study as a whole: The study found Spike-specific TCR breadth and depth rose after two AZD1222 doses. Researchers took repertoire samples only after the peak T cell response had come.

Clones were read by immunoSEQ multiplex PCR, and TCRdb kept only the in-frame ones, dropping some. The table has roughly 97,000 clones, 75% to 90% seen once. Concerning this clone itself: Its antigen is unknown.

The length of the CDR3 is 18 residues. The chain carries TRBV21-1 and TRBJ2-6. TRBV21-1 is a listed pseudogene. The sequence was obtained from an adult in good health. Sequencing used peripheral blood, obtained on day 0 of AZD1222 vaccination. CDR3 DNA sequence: TGTGCCAGCAGCAAAAAGGGCCCTGGTGGCTCTGGGGCCAACGTCCTGACTTTC. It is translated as CASSKKGPGGSGANVLTF.